The present TCR beta chain was sequenced within a study of long-term antiretroviral therapy in people with HIV. The wider study: Samples from the earliest time points predate the 2015 immediate-ART recommendation by about a decade.

Samples were assayed with immunoSEQ v3.0 at survey level. The protocol was immunoSEQ multiplex PCR, while the TCRdb copy is restricted to in-frame clones and leaves out a portion. The sample includes 15,000 to 20,000 clones, 70% to 85% of them seen just once. Germline V gene sequence: CDR1 SGHDT, CDR2 YYEEEE. V lost 0 bases, J lost 2 bases, and 5 bases lay in between. The CDR3 extends over 13 amino acids. The sequence derives from a man aged 18-30 years with HIV. The source material was unsorted PBMCs, sampled 0.9 years after starting antiretroviral therapy. The V and J genes are TRBV5-6 and TRBJ1-2; the D is unclear. This CDR3 reads CASSLEGNYGYTF. Here the CDR3 DNA reads TGTGCCAGCAGCTTGGAAGGGAACTATGGCTACACCTTC.